This T cell receptor beta chain was retrieved from a study of T cells in Graves' hyperthyroidism and ophthalmopathy. There were TCR beta CDR3 regions amplified from RNA transcripts. Researchers ran a first-round RT-PCR on the TCR CDR3 using the HTBI primer set. MiXCR, applied by TCRdb to the multiplex PCR reads, yields one record per CDR3 protein. Altogether around 540,000 distinct CDR3 sequences are present, 16% being singletons, with the ten largest covering roughly 29%. Trimming removed 3 bases from V and 4 bases from J, with 15 bases in between. The CDR3 has 16 amino acids. This clonotype has only a few counts.

Material: blood. V and J are TRBV12-3 or TRBV12-4 and TRBJ2-2; D is ambiguous. The sequence was collected from a woman in her twenties or thirties with Graves' ophthalmopathy. CDR3 coding DNA: TGTGCCAGCAGTTTTATAGATTTTTACGGCACCGGGGAGCTGTTTTTT. Translation gives CASSFIDFYGTGELFF.